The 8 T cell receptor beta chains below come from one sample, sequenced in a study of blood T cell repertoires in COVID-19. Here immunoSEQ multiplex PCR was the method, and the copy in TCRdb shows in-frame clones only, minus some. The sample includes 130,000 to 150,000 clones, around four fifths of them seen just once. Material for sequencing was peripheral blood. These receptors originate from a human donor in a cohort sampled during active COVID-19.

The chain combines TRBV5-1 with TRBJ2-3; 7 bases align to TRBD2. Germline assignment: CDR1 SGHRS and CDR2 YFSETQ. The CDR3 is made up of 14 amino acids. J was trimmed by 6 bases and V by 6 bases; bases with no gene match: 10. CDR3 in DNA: TGCGCCAGCACCCGAAGCGGGGCGGGGGATACGCAGTATTTT. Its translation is CASTRSGAGDTQYF.

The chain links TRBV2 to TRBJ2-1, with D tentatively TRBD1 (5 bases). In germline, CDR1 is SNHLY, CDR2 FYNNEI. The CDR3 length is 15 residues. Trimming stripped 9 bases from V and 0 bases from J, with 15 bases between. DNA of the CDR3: TGTGCCAGACAGGAGAGCAGGCCCTCCTACAATGAGCAGTTCTTC. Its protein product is CARQESRPSYNEQFF.

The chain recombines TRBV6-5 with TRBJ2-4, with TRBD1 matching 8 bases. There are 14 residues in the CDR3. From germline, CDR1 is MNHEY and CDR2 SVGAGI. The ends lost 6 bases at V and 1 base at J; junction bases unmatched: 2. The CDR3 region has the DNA TGTGCCAGCAGGGACAGGGTGGCCAAAAACATTCAGTACTTC. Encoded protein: CASRDRVAKNIQYF.

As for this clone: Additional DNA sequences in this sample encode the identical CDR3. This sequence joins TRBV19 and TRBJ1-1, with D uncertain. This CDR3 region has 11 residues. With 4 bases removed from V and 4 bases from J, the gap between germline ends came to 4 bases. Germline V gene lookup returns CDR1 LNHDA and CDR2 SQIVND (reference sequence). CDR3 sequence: CASSTLTEAFF. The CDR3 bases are TGTGCCAGTAGTACCCTCACTGAAGCTTTCTTT.

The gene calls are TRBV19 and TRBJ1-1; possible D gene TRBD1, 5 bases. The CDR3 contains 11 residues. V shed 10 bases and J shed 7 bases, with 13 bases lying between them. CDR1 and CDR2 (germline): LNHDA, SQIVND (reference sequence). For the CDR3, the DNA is TGTGCCACACAGATGGGGCTTGAAGCTTTCTTT. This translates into CATQMGLEAFF.

CDR3 DNA: TGCAGTGCTAGCCAGGGCGACGAGCAGTACTTC. The encoded protein is CSASQGDEQYF. This chain joins TRBV20-1 and TRBJ2-7, with a tentative D call TRBD1 (5 bases). V gave up 3 bases and J gave up 5 bases, with 8 bases separating them. The CDR3 is 11 residues long. Per the germline V gene, CDR1 is DFQATT and CDR2 is SNEGSKA (reference sequence).

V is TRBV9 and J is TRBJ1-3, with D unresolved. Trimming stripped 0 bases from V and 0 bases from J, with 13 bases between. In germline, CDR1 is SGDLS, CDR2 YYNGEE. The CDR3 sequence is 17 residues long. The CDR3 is CASSVGEALVSGNTIYF. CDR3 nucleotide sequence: TGTGCCAGCAGCGTAGGTGAGGCACTCGTCTCTGGAAACACCATATATTTT.

In nucleotides, the CDR3 is TGCGCCAGCAGCCAAGATCTCGTTAGCCCTGGGGGGAACATTCAGTACTTC. This sequence encodes CASSQDLVSPGGNIQYF. V usage is TRBV4-1 and J usage is TRBJ2-4; D might be TRBD2 (6 bases). Trimming pared 0 bases from V and 7 bases from J, leaving 19 bases between. This CDR3 comprises 17 residues. The germline V gene encodes CDR1 MGHRA and CDR2 YSYEKL.